These T cell receptor beta chains were read from a single sample in a study of OX40 agonist ivuxolimab in advanced cancers. Data came from immunoSEQ multiplex PCR; TCRdb stores just in-frame clones and leaves some out. The sample shows around 75,000 clones, around 89% of them seen only once. The material sequenced was CD4+ or CD8+ T cells sorted from blood, taken in a trial of the OX40 agonist ivuxolimab. The receptors were gathered from an adult with an advanced solid tumor such as melanoma, head and neck, liver or kidney cancer. The CDR3 runs from the conserved cysteine through the conserved F or W. D genes are given only for firm matches.

d_call j_call v_call cdr3_aa
TRBD1 TRBJ2-7 TRBV5-1 CASSLGGQARYEQYF
TRBD2 TRBJ2-7 TRBV7-2 CASSLTSGGGYEQYF
- TRBJ2-7 TRBV7-2 CASSLAGVGTYEQYF
- TRBJ2-7 TRBV4-1 CASSQEGRPLRYEQYF
- TRBJ2-7 TRBV5-5 CASSPLGYYEQYF
- TRBJ2-7 TRBV27 CASSLKGRPSSYEQYF
- TRBJ2-2 TRBV4-1 CASSQVLSLTGELFF
- TRBJ2-1 TRBV11-3 CASSLNSAYNEQFF
- TRBJ2-5 TRBV5-1 CASSLAAPATETQYF
- TRBJ2-1 TRBV18 CASSPSVGDEQFF
- TRBJ1-3 TRBV25-1 CASSETFSGNTIYF
TRBD2 TRBJ2-1 TRBV6-5 CASSFGTSGKNEQFF
- TRBJ2-7 TRBV6-1 CASSESGWEQYF
- TRBJ2-1 TRBV7-2 CASSLSRTYDEQFF
TRBD2 TRBJ2-2 TRBV9 CASSVSGSYTGELFF
- TRBJ2-3 TRBV5-1 CASSWTPGLTDTQYF
- TRBJ1-5 TRBV28 CASSFLGTGSQPQHF
TRBD1 TRBJ2-1 TRBV7-9 CASSLWDRESGEQFF
- TRBJ2-5 TRBV2 CASTPAATQYF
- TRBJ2-5 TRBV10-3 CATTGNQETQYF
- TRBJ1-2 TRBV28 CASSLGVGYTF
- TRBJ1-1 TRBV6-5 CASSYTRRFVPEAFF
TRBD1 TRBJ1-2 TRBV6-5 CASSSGTDGYTF
TRBD1 TRBJ2-1 TRBV5-1 CASSLGQTTGQFF
TRBD1 TRBJ2-7 TRBV4-1 CASSQDGTGLAAYEQYF
- TRBJ2-5 TRBV5-1 CASSLGPLGGREETQYF
- TRBJ2-7 TRBV6-9 CASSYKAEGEESGEQYF
TRBD1 TRBJ2-7 TRBV9 CASSVGQGAYEQYF
- TRBJ1-1 TRBV7-8 CASSLGGKWDTEAFF
TRBD2 TRBJ2-1 TRBV7-3 CASSPGLAGGKKQFF
TRBD2 TRBJ2-5 TRBV5-1 CASSLGGGETQYF
TRBD1 TRBJ1-3 TRBV4-1 CASSLRPDRESGNTIYF
- TRBJ1-5 TRBV4-1 CASSQGTVNQPQHF
- TRBJ1-1 TRBV15 CATSRLRENTEAFF
- TRBJ1-4 TRBV5-1 CASSLDWGGNEKLFF
- TRBJ1-5 TRBV6-6 CASSYSGLYQPQHF
- TRBJ2-7 TRBV7-9 CASSGGRGSSYEQYF
- TRBJ2-3 TRBV2 CASCKKVSGTSTDTQYF
TRBD1 TRBJ1-5 TRBV4-1 CASSQVTGEQPQHF
- TRBJ1-1 TRBV2 CASSEARDRLNTEAFF
- TRBJ1-6 TRBV27 CASSFGLNSPLHF
- TRBJ1-4 TRBV28 CASSHPGPGNELFF
- - TRBV10-3 CAISEMGGPDYEQYF
TRBD2 TRBJ2-3 TRBV6-6 CASRTWLAGTDTQYF
- TRBJ2-7 TRBV21-1 CASSNSGTGPYEQYF
- TRBJ1-2 TRBV6-5 CASSRQRKGYYGYTF
- TRBJ2-3 TRBV28 CASSPLGDTQYF
TRBD2 TRBJ2-5 TRBV2 CASIGTQGGYYETQYF
TRBD1 TRBJ1-3 TRBV12-5 CASGTGQPGNTIYF
TRBD1 TRBJ1-1 TRBV5-1 CASSWTGSNTEAFF
- TRBJ2-5 TRBV2 CASIGRQETQYF
- TRBJ1-1 TRBV2 CASQAGEDTEAFF
TRBD2 TRBJ2-3 TRBV4-2 CASSQDLAGGGYTDTQYF
TRBD1 TRBJ2-5 TRBV9 CASSSLGTGSQETQYF